The 6 T cell receptor beta chains reported below all come from one sample, sequenced in a study of blood T cell repertoires in COVID-19. The data were produced by immunoSEQ multiplex PCR, yet TCRdb's version contains in-frame clones alone and is incomplete. The table shows 70,000 to 85,000 clones, with 90% occurring only once. Input material: peripheral blood. The receptors here all came from a human donor in a cohort sampled during active COVID-19.

V and J are TRBV9 and TRBJ2-7, with 11 nucleotides matching TRBD1. This CDR3 has 15 residues. Germline loops: CDR1 SGDLS, CDR2 YYNGEE. Trimming took 2 bases from V and 2 from J; bases not matched to a gene: 3. In DNA form, the CDR3 reads TGTGCCAGCAGCGTGTTGGACAGGGGGCCCTACGAGCAGTACTTC. It specifies CASSVLDRGPYEQYF. The variable domain in full, completed from reference TRBV9 and TRBJ2-7, reads DSGVTQTPKHLITATGQRVTLRCSPRSGDLSVYWYQQSLDQGLQFLIQYYNGEERAKGNILERFSAQQFPDLHSELNLSSLELGDSALYFCASSVLDRGPYEQYFGPGTRLTVT.

The J gene is TRBJ1-4, the V gene TRBV14; a weak D match, TRBD1 (6 bases). Between the trimmed V and J ends, which lost 1 base and 6 bases, there was a span of 12 bases. There are 15 residues in the CDR3. Germline CDR1 and CDR2: SGHDN and FVKESK. The CDR3 DNA is TGTGCCAGCAGCCAAGTTACAGGGTTGTATGAAAAACTGTTTTTT. Translation gives CASSQVTGLYEKLFF.

In this sample, this clone turned up once. The chain combines TRBV2 with TRBJ2-3; 14 positions match TRBD2. V trimming: 5 bases; J trimming: 5 bases; junction bases outside the gene matches: 6. Germline assignment: CDR1 SNHLY and CDR2 FYNNEI. The CDR3 has 16 amino acids. The DNA of the CDR3 is TGTGCCAGCAGTCCAGGGACTAGCGGGAGTTTAGATACGCAGTATTTT. Amino acid sequence: CASSPGTSGSLDTQYF.

This chain joins TRBV24-1 and TRBJ2-4; 8 positions match TRBD1. Germline V lookup: CDR1 KGHDR, CDR2 SFDVKD. V dropped 0 bases and J dropped 4; count of bases not matched to a gene: 19. This CDR3 contains 21 residues. Here the CDR3 reads CATSDLQLNTGGKGQKNIQYF. The CDR3 DNA follows: TGTGCCACCAGTGATTTGCAGCTGAATACAGGGGGTAAGGGGCAAAAAAACATTCAGTACTTC.

V usage is TRBV6-1 and J usage is TRBJ1-1; tentatively, D is TRBD1 (5 bases). With 1 base removed from V and 1 base from J, the gap between germline ends came to 10 bases. This CDR3 is 15 amino acids long. Germline V gives CDR1 MNHNS, CDR2 SASEGT. The CDR3 region has the DNA TGTGCCAGCAGTGAAGTAAGGGGTGCGAACACTGAAGCTTTCTTT. Encoded protein: CASSEVRGANTEAFF.

The chain carries TRBV10-3 and TRBJ2-5; TRBD1 is a possible D gene (6 bases). CDR1 and CDR2 from the germline V gene are ENHRY and SYGVKD. The CDR3 length is 13 residues. V was trimmed by 3 bases and J by 4 bases, leaving 9 bases between them. DNA of the CDR3: TGTGCCATCAGTGAACAGGGTCGAGAGACCCAGTACTTC. The encoded protein is CAISEQGRETQYF.